The 11 T cell receptor beta chains below were found in one sample sequenced in a study of shared clonotypes between healthy human individuals. Using immunoSEQ multiplex PCR, the repertoire was profiled, and TCRdb retains in-frame clones only, with some absent. This sample has 110,000 or so clones, with approximately 70% found just once. Sequencing input: memory CD8+ T cells sorted from blood. Stated subset: CD45RO+ cells pooled with CCR7-negative TemRA cells. Every receptor here comes from a woman aged 25 to 39 in good health.

This chain uses TRBV4-2 with TRBJ2-3, with 8 bases aligning to TRBD2. There are 17 residues in the CDR3. The V gene's germline CDR1 is LGHNA and CDR2 YNFKEQ. Unmatched junction bases numbered 9, after V lost 0 bases and J lost 4 bases. The CDR3 reads CASSQDRVSGSADTQYF. CDR3 DNA sequence: TGTGCCAGCAGCCAAGACCGGGTAAGCGGGAGCGCAGATACGCAGTATTTT.

The chain couples TRBV6-6 to TRBJ2-5; no firm D call. The germline V and J ends were trimmed by 4 bases and 11 bases, with 23 bases remaining between them. CDR1 and CDR2 (germline): MNHNY, SVGAGI (reference sequence). The CDR3 has 15 residues. CDR3: CASSFDIPWDNKQYF. In nucleotides, the CDR3 is TGTGCCAGCAGTTTTGACATCCCTTGGGATAACAAGCAGTACTTC.

This clone was observed a single time. The chain uses TRBV25-1 and TRBJ1-6; the D is unclear. The V end lost 1 base, the J end lost 6 bases, and 16 bases lay between the germline ends. The CDR3 has 17 amino acids. Germline CDR1 is MGHDK and CDR2 is SYGVNS. The DNA for the CDR3 is TGTGCCAGCAGTGAATCAAGGCAGAGTCCAACTAATTCACCCCTCCACTTT. It yields the protein CASSESRQSPTNSPLHF.

Note on this clone: Other DNA variants within this sample encode the same CDR3. The rearrangement uses TRBV5-1 and TRBJ2-1; the match to TRBD2 covers 9 bases. The CDR3 contains 15 residues. J gave up 3 bases and V 0 bases, and 1 base lay outside the gene matches. Germline lookup yields CDR1 SGHRS and CDR2 YFSETQ. In DNA form, the CDR3 reads TGCGCCAGCAGCTTGGGTAGCGGGAGCTACAATGAGCAGTTCTTC. It yields the protein CASSLGSGSYNEQFF.

This clone came up a few times. V and J are TRBV18 and TRBJ2-7, with a possible D match to TRBD1 (6 bases). This CDR3 comprises 13 residues. Between the trimmed V and J ends, which lost 4 bases and 3 bases, there was a span of 10 bases. CDR1 is KGHSH and CDR2 is LQKENI in the germline V gene. The CDR3 coding sequence is TGTGCCAGCTCACACGGACAGAGCTACGAGCAGTACTTC. Its translation is CASSHGQSYEQYF.

The V and J genes are TRBV11-2 and TRBJ2-7; D may correspond to TRBD1 or TRBD2 (7 bases each). The CDR3 loop spans 16 amino acids. Per the germline V gene, CDR1 is SGHAT and CDR2 is FQNNGV. Trimming shortened V by 1 base and J by 1 base, and 14 bases separated the two germline ends. The CDR3, as DNA: TGTGCCAGCAGCTTAGGCGGGGGACAGACTTCCTACGAGCAGTACTTC. Its protein product is CASSLGGGQTSYEQYF.

This chain connects TRBV19 to TRBJ2-7, with D uncertain. From germline, CDR1 is LNHDA and CDR2 SQIVND (reference sequence). V was trimmed by 5 bases and J by 0 bases, leaving 14 bases between them. The length of the CDR3 is 15 residues. CDR3 DNA: TGTGCCAGTAGTGTAGGATTCTCAAGCTCCTACGAGCAGTACTTC. Translating it yields CASSVGFSSSYEQYF.

There are many counts of this clone. The J gene is TRBJ2-5, the V gene TRBV25-1, with D possibly called TRBD1 or TRBD2 (5 bases each). The J call could be wrong; TRBJ2-7 is a better fit for the DNA end. Germline V gives CDR1 MGHDK, CDR2 SYGVNS. The CDR3 has 13 amino acids. The CDR3 here is CASSRDVPYEQYF. In DNA, the CDR3 is TGTGCCAGCAGCCGGGACGTCCCCTACGAGCAGTACTTC.

V is TRBV5-5 and J is TRBJ2-7; D not certain. The germline V and J ends were trimmed by 4 bases and 0 bases, with 17 bases remaining between them. CDR1 is SGHKS, CDR2 YYEKEE, per germline (reference sequence). CDR3 length: 16 residues. The CDR3 DNA reads as TGTGCCAGCAGCCAAGATCTGGGGAAGGGCTCCTACGAGCAGTACTTC. Its translation: CASSQDLGKGSYEQYF.

V usage is TRBV7-9 and J usage is TRBJ1-1; D gene unclear. This CDR3 is built from 12 residues. The germline CDR1 and CDR2 sequences are SEHNR and FQNEAQ (reference sequence). With 4 bases removed from V and 11 bases from J, the gap between germline ends came to 14 bases. CDR3 loop: CASSSVDRVAFF. DNA of the CDR3: TGTGCCAGCAGCTCTGTGGACCGAGTGGCTTTCTTT.

The CDR3 protein is CASRRRDRGIGYTF. Written as DNA, the CDR3 is TGTGCCAGCAGGCGCCGGGACAGGGGAATTGGCTACACCTTC. The V call is TRBV28, the J call TRBJ1-2; the match to TRBD1 covers 10 bases. The CDR3 loop spans 14 amino acids. The V and J ends lost 6 bases and 7 bases, in that order; junction bases with no gene match: 8. Looked up from germline, CDR1 is MDHEN and CDR2 is SYDVKM.